The 9 T cell receptor beta chains in this list originate from one sample, sequenced in a study of blood T cell repertoires in COVID-19. Produced via immunoSEQ multiplex PCR; TCRdb's table is partial and in-frame only. The sample yields 190,000 or so clones, roughly 87% seen once. Sample: PBMCs or T cells enriched from blood (not recorded which). The receptors were gathered from a woman aged 25 to 39 who had recovered from COVID-19.

This clone was detected only a few times. The chain employs TRBV5-4 and TRBJ1-5; the D gene is possibly TRBD1 (6 bases). Trimming took off 0 bases at V and 9 bases at J, with 10 bases between the two ends. The CDR3 has 13 amino acids. The germline gives CDR1 SGHNT, CDR2 YYREEE (reference sequence). This CDR3 is CASSLDGGGPQHF. CDR3 bases: TGTGCCAGCAGCTTGGATGGGGGCGGGCCCCAGCATTTT.

The V call is TRBV10-3, the J call TRBJ2-3, with 9 bases lining up with TRBD2. This CDR3 region has 19 residues. The V segment lost 0 bases and the J segment 2 bases; nucleotides outside the gene matches: 12. The germline V gene has CDR1 ENHRY and CDR2 SYGVKD. CDR3 bases: TGTGCCATCAGTGAGTCGAGGGGTAGCGGGGGTCCGTCCACAGATACGCAGTATTTT. Translated: CAISESRGSGGPSTDTQYF.

This sequence joins TRBV28 and TRBJ2-7; TRBD1 aligns across 7 bases. Per germline, CDR1 MDHEN and CDR2 SYDVKM. This CDR3 is built from 15 residues. Trimming at V came to 6 bases and at J to 2 bases, leaving 10 bases not matched to a gene. The CDR3 coding sequence is TGTGCCAGCAGACGGTTAGCGACAGGGACCTACGAGCAGTACTTC. Translating it yields CASRRLATGTYEQYF.

The gene calls are TRBV4-3 and TRBJ2-1, with TRBD2 matching 7 bases. V gave up 0 bases and J gave up 4 bases; unmatched junction bases: 6. This CDR3 comprises 16 residues. Germline CDR1 is LGHNA and CDR2 is YSLEER. CDR3 DNA sequence: TGCGCCAGCAGCCAAGAGACTCGGCGGGGGTACAATGAGCAGTTCTTC. Protein sequence: CASSQETRRGYNEQFF.

The chain recombines TRBV4-1 with TRBJ2-2; 10 bases match TRBD2. The J segment lost 7 bases and the V segment lost 1 base, leaving 6 bases of the junction unmatched. The CDR3 is 16 amino acids. Germline values: CDR1 MGHRA, CDR2 YSYEKL. In DNA form, the CDR3 reads TGCGCCAGCAGCCAAGCCAGCGGGGGGGCCGGCGGGGAGCTGTTTTTT. This encodes CASSQASGGAGGELFF.

V gene TRBV19 combines with J gene TRBJ1-3, with TRBD1 identical over 8 bases. Germline V lookup: CDR1 LNHDA, CDR2 SQIVND (reference sequence). V trimming: 6 bases; J trimming: 1 base; junction bases outside the gene matches: 11. This CDR3 has 17 amino acids. CDR3 nucleotides: TGTGCCAGTAGGGGCAGGGGGCCTACGGGTTCTGGAAACACCATATATTTT. It is translated as CASRGRGPTGSGNTIYF. The whole variable domain, filled in from reference TRBV19 and TRBJ1-3, reads DGGITQSPKYLFRKEGQNVTLSCEQNLNHDAMYWYRQDPGQGLRLIYYSQIVNDFQKGDIAEGYSVSREKKESFPLTVTSAQKNPTAFYLCASRGRGPTGSGNTIYFGEGSWLTVV.

The chain couples TRBV6-5 to TRBJ2-1; TRBD2 matches 10 bases. V shed 0 bases, J shed 5 bases, and the junction held 4 bases outside the gene matches. Germline CDR1 and CDR2: MNHEY and SVGAGI. This CDR3 has 16 amino acids. Here the CDR3 DNA reads TGTGCCAGCAGTTACTCGCTAGCGGGAGTCAACAATGAGCAGTTCTTC. This translates into CASSYSLAGVNNEQFF.

The genes are TRBV5-1 and TRBJ1-1; 10 bases line up with TRBD1. Germline V gives CDR1 SGHRS, CDR2 YFSETQ. The ends lost 4 bases at V and 4 bases at J; junction bases unmatched: 7. CDR3 length: 15 amino acids. The CDR3 sequence is CASSPRQGAGTEAFF. CDR3 sequence (DNA): TGCGCCAGCAGCCCCCGACAGGGGGCTGGCACTGAAGCTTTCTTT.

The rearrangement uses TRBV19 and TRBJ2-3, with 16 bases aligning to TRBD2. The CDR3 loop spans 18 amino acids. Germline V gene sequence: CDR1 LNHDA, CDR2 SQIVND (reference sequence). V trimming: 5 bases; J trimming: 0 bases; junction bases outside the gene matches: 5. The CDR3 coding sequence is TGTGCCAGTAGTGTGGGACTAGCGGGAGGGCCAAGCACAGATACGCAGTATTTT. Translating gives CASSVGLAGGPSTDTQYF.